This T cell receptor (beta chain) was profiled in a study of cytomegalovirus exposure and HLA in healthy donors. Turning to the study itself: An early release of data contained tens of millions of unique TCRs, which came from HLA-typed donors.

Trimming took off 3 bases at V and 6 bases at J, with 16 bases between the two ends. Germline lookup yields CDR1 MNHEY and CDR2 SMNVEV (reference sequence). The CDR3 is 15 residues long. General study findings and limits: A few of the chains that were CMV-associated were confirmed in vitro to be specific for CMV antigens. Most sequenced TCRs were rare (though some public TCRs occurred in many donors). Donors belonging to an Asian-associated ancestry cluster reportedly showed fewer N-insertions in productive TCRs than the roughly 670-donor mean, according to what a later analysis found.

Details on this clone: The antigen remains unidentified.

Use of 60 Vbeta and 13 Jbeta primers characterized the PCR. Sequencing used immunoSEQ multiplex PCR; TCRdb keeps in-frame clones, though not all of them. The profile shows about 190,000 clones, 70% to 75% of them singletons. The chain combines TRBV27 with TRBJ2-3; a possible D gene is TRBD2 (5 bases). Sequencing was performed on PBMCs. The TCR originated in a man under 40 in good health and CMV-seropositive. DNA of the CDR3: TGTGCCAGCAGTTTTGGTACGGCCTCGGGGGATACGCAGTATTTT. Its protein is CASSFGTASGDTQYF.